The clone carrying this T cell receptor beta chain appeared a few times. Trimming at V came to 0 bases and at J to 9 bases, leaving 4 bases not matched to a gene. The CDR3 sequence is 13 residues long. CDR1 and CDR2 from the germline V gene are SGHRS and YFSETQ. The sample comes from a study of regulatory T cells in long-lasting Graves disease. Time point here: newly diagnosed GD, antithyroid drugs for less than 3 months. PBMCs provided the RNA from which the TCR library was made. TCR beta libraries were built with iRepertoire HTBI primers and Arm-PCR of CDR3 regions. TCRdb processed the multiplex PCR reads anew with MiXCR; each CDR3 protein has one entry. The table lists fewer than 450,000 distinct CDR3 sequences, approximately 15% of them singletons. This sample also appeared in a second study, on T cells in Graves' hyperthyroidism and ophthalmopathy.

V usage is TRBV5-1 and J usage is TRBJ2-3; the match to TRBD2 covers 7 bases. Sequenced material: peripheral blood mononuclear cells (PBMCs), taken at new diagnosis, from a patient treated with antithyroid drugs. The source of this sequence is a woman in her 40s with Graves disease. CDR3 DNA sequence: TGCGCCAGCAGCTTGGGGGGGGGACGCACGCAGTATTTT. Translation: CASSLGGGRTQYF.